These 8 T cell receptor beta chains were all obtained from the same sample, sequenced in a study of blood T cell repertoires in COVID-19. Generated by immunoSEQ multiplex PCR, the TCRdb table keeps only in-frame clones and is missing some. The repertoire has 250,000 to 350,000 clones, around 86% of them found once; the top ten carry 2% to 2.5%. The sample taken for sequencing was peripheral blood. The receptor set was obtained from a woman under 40 who had recovered from COVID-19.

This chain joins TRBV14 and TRBJ1-4; tentative D call: TRBD1 (6 bases). The CDR3 spans 15 residues. The germline CDR1 and CDR2 sequences are SGHDN and FVKESK. Trimming stripped 2 bases from V and 5 bases from J, with 12 bases between. The CDR3 DNA follows: TGTGCCAGCAGCCAAATCGGACAGAAAAATGAAAAACTGTTTTTT. Translation gives CASSQIGQKNEKLFF.

In nucleotides, the CDR3 is TGTGCCAGCGCCCGGGACAGAGGGGCCAACGAGCAGTACTTC. Translating it yields CASARDRGANEQYF. The chain is built from TRBV27 and TRBJ2-7; TRBD1 matches at 7 bases. The CDR3 runs to 14 residues. V shed 8 bases and J 5 bases; nucleotides not matched to a gene: 12. Germline V gene lookup returns CDR1 MNHEY and CDR2 SMNVEV (reference sequence).

The chain combines TRBV18 with TRBJ2-2, with a possible D match to TRBD2 (6 bases). The germline gives CDR1 KGHSH, CDR2 LQKENI. This CDR3 comprises 15 residues. Trimming removed 5 bases at V and 2 bases at J, with 12 bases between. Here the CDR3 reads CASSGLATNTGELFF. The CDR3 DNA sequence: TGTGCCAGCTCAGGTCTAGCGACCAACACCGGGGAGCTGTTTTTT.

This chain joins TRBV28 and TRBJ2-7, with TRBD1 matching over 8 bases. The CDR3 loop spans 13 amino acids. The V segment lost 9 bases and the J segment 3 bases; nucleotides outside the gene matches: 7. Germline V gives CDR1 MDHEN, CDR2 SYDVKM. The CDR3 spells CASTTGTGYEQYF. CDR3 DNA sequence: TGTGCCAGTACTACCGGGACAGGCTACGAGCAGTACTTC.

This rearrangement joins TRBV19 to TRBJ1-6, with a weak D call TRBD1 (5 bases). Germline V gene data show CDR1 as LNHDA and CDR2 as SQIVND (reference sequence). The CDR3 runs to 13 residues. Between the trimmed V and J ends, which lost 3 bases and 10 bases, there was a span of 10 bases. CDR3 region: CASSIQGDSPLHF. In DNA form, the CDR3 reads TGTGCCAGTAGTATCCAGGGCGACTCACCCCTCCACTTT. The variable domain in full, with the rest retrieved from reference TRBV19 and TRBJ1-6, is DGGITQSPKYLFRKEGQNVTLSCEQNLNHDAMYWYRQDPGQGLRLIYYSQIVNDFQKGDIAEGYSVSREKKESFPLTVTSAQKNPTAFYLCASSIQGDSPLHFGNGTRLTVT.

V is TRBV6-1 and J is TRBJ2-1; TRBD2 aligns across 13 bases. The junction had 12 bases not matched to a gene; V was cut back by 4 bases and J by 3 bases. The CDR3 sequence is 19 residues long. Germline V CDR1 and CDR2: MNHNS, SASEGT. The CDR3 DNA reads as TGTGCCAGCAGTGCCCGGACTAGCGGGGGCCCGTGGGTCTACAATGAGCAGTTCTTC. As protein: CASSARTSGGPWVYNEQFF.

This clone showed up just once. This sequence joins TRBV30 and TRBJ2-5; TRBD1 is a possible D gene (5 bases). The CDR3 extends over 13 amino acids. Trimming stripped 2 bases from V and 2 bases from J, with 9 bases between. Germline V gene lookup returns CDR1 GTSNPN and CDR2 SVGIG (reference sequence). In DNA form, the CDR3 reads TGTGCCTGGAGTTACAACAGGCAAGAGACCCAGTACTTC. Protein sequence: CAWSYNRQETQYF.

The rearrangement joins TRBV6-1 to TRBJ2-4; the D gene is possibly TRBD2 (5 bases). Between the trimmed V and J ends, which lost 0 bases and 1 base, there was a span of 13 bases. The CDR3 loop spans 17 amino acids. Per germline, CDR1 MNHNS and CDR2 SASEGT. The CDR3 loop reads CASSEAFYSGAKNIQYF. For the CDR3, the DNA is TGTGCCAGCAGTGAAGCGTTCTATTCGGGGGCCAAAAACATTCAGTACTTC.